These T cell receptor beta chains were read from a single sample in a study of blood T cell repertoires in COVID-19. Assay used: immunoSEQ multiplex PCR; TCRdb lists only in-frame clones, some missing. The sample lists under 200,000 clones, around nine tenths occurring once. Material: peripheral blood. The receptors originated from a middle-aged man with acute or convalescent COVID-19. Both conserved end residues are part of each CDR3. A D gene is named only where the DNA matches it firmly. Clone size is not always given. Where it is, it says once, few, many or a class for expanded clones.

V gene	J gene	CDR3 length	clone size	D gene	CDR3 DNA	CDR3 protein
TRBV4-1	TRBJ1-5	16	NA	TRBD1	TGCGCCAGCAGTTTTACCCCGGGACAGAGCGTTCAGCCCCAGCATTTT	CASSFTPGQSVQPQHF
TRBV6-5	TRBJ1-5	16	NA	NA	TGTGCCAGCAGTTCTCGCTACGGGGATAGCAATCAGCCCCAGCATTTT	CASSSRYGDSNQPQHF
TRBV30	TRBJ2-1	13	NA	NA	TGTGCCTGGAGGGGCAGCCTGAGGGATGAGCAGTTCTTC	CAWRGSLRDEQFF
TRBV28	TRBJ2-3	15	NA	TRBD2	TGTGCCAGCAATCTAGCGGGAGGGCCGGGAGATACGCAGTATTTT	CASNLAGGPGDTQYF
TRBV5-4	TRBJ1-1	12	NA	NA	TGTGCCAGCAGCTTTTCGGGGGATGAAGCTTTCTTT	CASSFSGDEAFF
TRBV5-6	TRBJ1-2	17	NA	TRBD1	TGTGCCAGCAGCACCGTGACAGGGTTACGGCGCAACTATGGCTACACCTTC	CASSTVTGLRRNYGYTF
TRBV5-5	TRBJ2-1	14	once	NA	TGTGCCAGCAGCCGGGACATAGACTACAATGAGCAGTTCTTC	CASSRDIDYNEQFF
TRBV4-1	TRBJ1-6	15	NA	NA	TGCGCCAGCAGCGAGCTCGGACTCACCAATTCACCCCTCCACTTT	CASSELGLTNSPLHF
TRBV27	TRBJ1-1	15	NA	TRBD1	TGTGCCAGCAGTCAGGGGGAGGTCGGGAACACTGAAGCTTTCTTT	CASSQGEVGNTEAFF
TRBV5-1	TRBJ2-2	16	NA	NA	TGCGCCAGCAGCTTCGGCCTTGCTAGTACCTCCGGGGAGCTGTTTTTT	CASSFGLASTSGELFF
TRBV11-2	TRBJ2-2	15	NA	NA	TGTGCCAGCAACCAACGGGGATCCAGCACCGGGGAGCTGTTTTTT	CASNQRGSSTGELFF
TRBV5-6	TRBJ2-3	17	NA	TRBD2	TGTGCCAGCAGCTTGGGAGCTAGCGGGACCAGCACAGATACGCAGTATTTT	CASSLGASGTSTDTQYF
TRBV5-4	TRBJ1-6	14	NA	TRBD1	TGTGCCAGCAGGGGACAGGGGGATAATTCACCCCTCCACTTT	CASRGQGDNSPLHF
TRBV4-2	TRBJ2-5	15	NA	NA	TGTGCCAGCAGCCAAAACCCGGTCAACGGGGGGACCCAGTACTTC	CASSQNPVNGGTQYF
TRBV7-2	TRBJ1-5	15	NA	NA	TGTGCCAGCAGCTTCTCCAGTAATAGCAATCAGCCCCAGCATTTT	CASSFSSNSNQPQHF
TRBV10-3	TRBJ1-4	15	NA	TRBD1	TGTGCCATCAGTGAGCAGGGGGCAACTAATGAAAAACTGTTTTTT	CAISEQGATNEKLFF
TRBV6-5	TRBJ2-2	16	NA	TRBD2	TGTGCCAGCAGTTACGTTCTAGCGGGAGACGGTGGGGAGCTGTTTTTT	CASSYVLAGDGGELFF
TRBV5-4	TRBJ2-7	15	NA	TRBD2	TGTGCCAGCAGTGGACTAGCGGGAGTATTCCGCGAGCAGTACTTC	CASSGLAGVFREQYF
TRBV19	TRBJ2-1	14	NA	NA	TGTGCCAGTAGTATCCTGACTAGTTCCGATGAGCAGTTCTTC	CASSILTSSDEQFF
TRBV24-1	TRBJ1-2	12	NA	NA	TGTGCCACCAGTGACCTCTCTTATGGCTACACCTTC	CATSDLSYGYTF
TRBV27	TRBJ2-5	14	few	NA	TGTGCCAGCAAGCTCGCCGCAGGGATAGGGACCCAGTACTTC	CASKLAAGIGTQYF
TRBV2	TRBJ2-7	17	NA	NA	TGTGCCAGCAGTGAGTTAGGCCCGACAGGCTACTCCTACGAGCAGTACTTC	CASSELGPTGYSYEQYF
TRBV6-2/TRBV6-3	TRBJ2-5	15	NA	TRBD2	TGTGCCAGCAGCCCCAGTTGGGCGGGGGTTGAGACCCAGTACTTC	CASSPSWAGVETQYF